This T cell receptor beta chain was documented in a study of beta chain features in type 1 diabetes. Findings of the study overall: Cells with high TCR expression could be over-represented by cDNA sequencing. There were fewer insertions and more deletions at the VDJ junctions of type 1 diabetes patients.

V shed 5 bases, J shed 1 base, and the junction held 1 base outside the gene matches. Germline V lookup: CDR1 SNHLY, CDR2 FYNNEI. The CDR3 covers 15 residues. In the case of this clone: The target antigen is unknown.

The study reverse transcribed the entire isolated RNA, so it sequenced expressed TCRB transcripts. Assay used: immunoSEQ multiplex PCR; TCRdb lists only in-frame clones, some missing. The sample yields approximately 160,000 clones, approximately 9% seen once. V and J are TRBV2 and TRBJ2-3; TRBD2 matches 12 bases. The sequencing sample was made of central memory CD4+ T cells from blood. The origin of this receptor is a woman younger than 35 in good health. The CDR3 DNA sequence: TGTGCCAGCAGTAGGACTAGCGGGGGCACAGATACGCAGTATTTT. This encodes CASSRTSGGTDTQYF. The whole variable domain, filled in from reference TRBV2 and TRBJ2-3, reads EPEVTQTPSHQVTQMGQEVILRCVPISNHLYFYWYRQILGQKVEFLVSFYNNEISEKSEIFDDQFSVERPDGSNFTLKIRSTKLEDSAMYFCASSRTSGGTDTQYFGPGTRLTVL.